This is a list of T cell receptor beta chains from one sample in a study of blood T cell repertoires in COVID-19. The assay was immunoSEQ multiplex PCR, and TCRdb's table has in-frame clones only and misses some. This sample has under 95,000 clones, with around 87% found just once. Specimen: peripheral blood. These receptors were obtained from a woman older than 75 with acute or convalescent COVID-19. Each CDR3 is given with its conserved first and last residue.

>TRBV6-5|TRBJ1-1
CASSTGLNTEAFF
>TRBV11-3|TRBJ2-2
CASKAEYTGELFF
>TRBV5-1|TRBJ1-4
CASSPDRAPNEKLFF
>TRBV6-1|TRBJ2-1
CASSAGTSSVSSYNEQFF
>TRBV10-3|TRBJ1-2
CALATGMNYGYTF
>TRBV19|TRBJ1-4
CASSTGFAEKLFF
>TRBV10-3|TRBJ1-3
CAISESTGGSNTIYF
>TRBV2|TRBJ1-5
CASSEQGADQPQHF
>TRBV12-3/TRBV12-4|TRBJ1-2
CASSFPQTRGYTF
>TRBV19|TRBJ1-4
CASSIPDGQGGKLFF
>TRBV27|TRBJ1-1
CASSFLDLGLPTEAFF
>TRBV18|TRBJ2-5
CASSPPQGQETQYF
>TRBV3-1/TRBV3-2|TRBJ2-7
CASSQELAGVTYEQYF
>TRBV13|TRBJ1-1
CASSPRSSGLNTEAFF
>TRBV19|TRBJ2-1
CASSTTPGLMSYNEQFF
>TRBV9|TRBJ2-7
CASSVGQGAREQYF
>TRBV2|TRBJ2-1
CASSRQRLAGVYEQFF
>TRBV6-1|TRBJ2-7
CASSEGPGSSYEQYF
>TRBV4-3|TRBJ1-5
CASSQARSGGQPQHF
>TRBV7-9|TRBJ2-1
CASSQANEQFF
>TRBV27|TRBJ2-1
CASSLEVSLEQFF
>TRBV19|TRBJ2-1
CASREGGPINEQFF
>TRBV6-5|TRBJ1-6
CASRTREVGSPLHF
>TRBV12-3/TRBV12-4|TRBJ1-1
CASSPGGRTEAFF
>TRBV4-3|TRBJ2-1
CASSQWRGASYNEQFF
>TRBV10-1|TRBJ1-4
CAIGLGDEKLFF
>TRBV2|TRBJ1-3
CASSHREGPGNTIYF
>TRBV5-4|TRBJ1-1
CASSRDGWDTEAFF
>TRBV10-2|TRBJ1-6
CASSPWGQNSPLHF
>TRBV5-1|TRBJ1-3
CASSRDTSGNTIYF
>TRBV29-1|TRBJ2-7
CSAGTGGFYEQYF
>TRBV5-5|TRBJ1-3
CASSLTGGYSSGNTIYF
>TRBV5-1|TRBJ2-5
CASSLVSGTGRGETQYF
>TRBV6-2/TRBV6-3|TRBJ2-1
CASSYRSKNSRGSYNEQFF
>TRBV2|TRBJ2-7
CASTAGGSRAYEQYF
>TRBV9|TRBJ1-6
CASSVARGRDSPLHF
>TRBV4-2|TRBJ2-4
CASSQEASGRGQNIQYF
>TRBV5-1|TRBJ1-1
CASSTGQDLTEAFF
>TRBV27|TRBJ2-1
CASSLLAGGSYNEQFF
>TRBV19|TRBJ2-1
CASNQGREGHNEQFF